A single sample is the source of the 7 T cell receptor beta chains below, sequenced in a study of cytomegalovirus exposure and HLA in healthy donors. The study ran its PCR with 60 Vbeta and 13 Jbeta primers. TCRdb's table, derived via immunoSEQ multiplex PCR, lists solely in-frame clones and lacks some. The data show around 150,000 clones, approximately 80% seen once. The sample taken for sequencing was PBMCs. The source of these receptors is a man aged 25-45 years in good health and CMV-seronegative.

V and J are TRBV7-8 and TRBJ2-1; TRBD2 matches 10 bases. The CDR3 spans 15 residues. The germline V gene encodes CDR1 SGHVS and CDR2 FQNEAQ. The ends lost 1 base at V and 6 bases at J; junction bases unmatched: 3. The CDR3 here is CASSLVLAGINEQFF. In DNA form, the CDR3 reads TGTGCCAGCAGCTTAGTACTAGCGGGGATCAATGAGCAGTTCTTC.

V usage is TRBV10-3 and J usage is TRBJ1-2, with 8 bases fitting TRBD1. Germline loops: CDR1 ENHRY, CDR2 SYGVKD. The CDR3 extends over 12 amino acids. With V trimmed by 7 bases and J by 8 bases, 6 bases remained unmatched. The CDR3 nucleotides read TGTGCCATCACCGGACAGGGTCGAGGCTACACCTTC. This translates into CAITGQGRGYTF.

The chain has TRBV4-1 and TRBJ2-4; D is possibly TRBD1 (7 bases). The CDR3 covers 15 residues. Germline V gives CDR1 MGHRA, CDR2 YSYEKL. Trimming left V 5 bases short and J 8 bases short, with 19 bases between. The chain's CDR3 is CASSTGTAGTHIQYF. The CDR3 nucleotides are TGCGCCAGCAGCACCGGGACAGCGGGTACCCACATTCAGTACTTC.

This clone has a single count. As DNA, the CDR3 is TGTGCCAGCACCGGGACAGCAAACACTGAAGCTTTCTTT. Amino acids: CASTGTANTEAFF. The chain employs TRBV2 and TRBJ1-1, with TRBD1 matching 7 bases. The CDR3 totals 13 residues. Per germline, CDR1 SNHLY and CDR2 FYNNEI. The trim removed 7 bases at V and 2 bases at J, leaving 4 bases unmatched.

V and J are TRBV7-9 and TRBJ1-4, with no clear D. CDR1 is SEHNR, CDR2 FQNEAQ, per germline (reference sequence). The CDR3 has 14 amino acids. With 5 bases removed from V and 8 bases from J, the gap between germline ends came to 15 bases. The DNA of the CDR3 is TGTGCCAGCAGCGAGCGCAGTTCTGTGGAAAAACTGTTTTTT. It encodes CASSERSSVEKLFF.

This clone was picked up a small number of times. The J gene is TRBJ1-1, the V gene TRBV19; 7 nucleotides match TRBD1. The CDR3 sequence is 15 residues long. The germline gives CDR1 LNHDA, CDR2 SQIVND (reference sequence). Unmatched junction bases numbered 7, after V lost 4 bases and J lost 2 bases. As DNA, the CDR3 is TGTGCCAGTAGTACCCTCGGGACAGTTAACACTGAAGCTTTCTTT. Its translation is CASSTLGTVNTEAFF.

The genes are TRBV7-8 and TRBJ2-4, with a weak D call TRBD2 (5 bases). CDR1 and CDR2 from the germline V gene are SGHVS and FQNEAQ. V shed 0 bases and J shed 4 bases, with 10 bases lying between them. CDR3 size: 15 residues. The CDR3 here is CASSLAVGGKNIQYF. In nucleotides, the CDR3 is TGTGCCAGCAGCTTAGCCGTCGGCGGGAAAAACATTCAGTACTTC.